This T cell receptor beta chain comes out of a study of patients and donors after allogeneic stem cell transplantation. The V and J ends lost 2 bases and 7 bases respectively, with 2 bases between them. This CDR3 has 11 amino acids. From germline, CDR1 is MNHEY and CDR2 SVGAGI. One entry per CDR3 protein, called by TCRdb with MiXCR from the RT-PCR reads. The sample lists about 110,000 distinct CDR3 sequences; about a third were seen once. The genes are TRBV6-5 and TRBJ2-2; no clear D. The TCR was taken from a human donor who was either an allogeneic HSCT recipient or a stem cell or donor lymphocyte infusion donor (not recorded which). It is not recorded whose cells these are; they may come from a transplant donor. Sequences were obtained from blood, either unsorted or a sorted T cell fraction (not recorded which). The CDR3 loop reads CASSYHGELFF. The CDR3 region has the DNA TGTGCCAGCAGTTACCACGGGGAGCTGTTTTTT.